The clone carrying this T cell receptor beta chain was recorded a few times. Amplification targeted TCR beta CDR3 regions from RNA transcripts. When the TCR CDR3 underwent first-round RT-PCR, the HTBI primer set was used. TCRdb re-called the multiplex PCR reads with MiXCR, one entry per CDR3 protein. This table holds some 300,000 distinct CDR3 sequences, about 19% found once. This CDR3 comprises 17 residues. V was trimmed by 1 base and J by 0 bases, leaving 13 bases between them. Germline CDR1 LNHNV, CDR2 YYDKDF (reference sequence). Disease lasting under 3 months, a NOSPECS grade of at least 4, and a Clinical Activity Score of at least 3 were features of the ophthalmopathy patients. This sample was taken from a study of T cells in Graves' hyperthyroidism and ophthalmopathy.

The rearrangement uses TRBV15 and TRBJ2-1; D unclear. The sequencing sample was made of blood. The sequence derives from a man aged 50 to 59 with Graves' ophthalmopathy. CDR3 DNA sequence: TGTGCCACCAGCAGAGGAGAGTCCGTAAGCTCCTACAATGAGCAGTTCTTC. It codes for CATSRGESVSSYNEQFF.